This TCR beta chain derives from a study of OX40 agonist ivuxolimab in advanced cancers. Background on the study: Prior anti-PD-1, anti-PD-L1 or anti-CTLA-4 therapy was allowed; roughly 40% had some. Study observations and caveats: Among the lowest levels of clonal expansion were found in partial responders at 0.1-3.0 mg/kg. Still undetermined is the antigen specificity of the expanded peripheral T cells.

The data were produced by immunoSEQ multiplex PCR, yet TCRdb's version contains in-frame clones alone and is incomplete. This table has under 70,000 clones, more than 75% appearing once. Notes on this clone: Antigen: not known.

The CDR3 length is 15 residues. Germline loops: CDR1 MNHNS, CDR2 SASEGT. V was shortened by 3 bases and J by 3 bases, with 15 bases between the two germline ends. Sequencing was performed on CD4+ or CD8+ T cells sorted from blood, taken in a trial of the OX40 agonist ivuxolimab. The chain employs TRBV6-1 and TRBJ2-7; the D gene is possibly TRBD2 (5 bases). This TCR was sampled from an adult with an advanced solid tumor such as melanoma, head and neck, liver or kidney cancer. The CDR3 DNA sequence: TGTGCCAGCAGTGAGACCCTAGTAGAGGGCTACGAGCAGTACTTC. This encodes CASSETLVEGYEQYF.